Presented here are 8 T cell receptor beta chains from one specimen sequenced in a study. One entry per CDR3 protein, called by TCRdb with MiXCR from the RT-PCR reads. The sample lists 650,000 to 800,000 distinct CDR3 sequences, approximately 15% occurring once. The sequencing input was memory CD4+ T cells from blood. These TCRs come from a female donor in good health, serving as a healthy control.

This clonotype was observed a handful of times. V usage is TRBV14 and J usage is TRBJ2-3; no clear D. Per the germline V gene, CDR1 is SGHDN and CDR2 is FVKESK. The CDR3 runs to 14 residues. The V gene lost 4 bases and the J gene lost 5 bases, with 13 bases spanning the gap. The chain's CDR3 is CASSLKARGDTQYF. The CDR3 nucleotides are TGTGCCAGCAGCCTCAAGGCGCGCGGAGATACGCAGTATTTT. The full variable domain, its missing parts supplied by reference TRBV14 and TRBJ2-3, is EAGVTQFPSHSVIEKGQTVTLRCDPISGHDNLYWYRRVMGKEIKFLLHFVKESKQDESGMPNNRFLAERTGGTYSTLKVQPAELEDSGVYFCASSLKARGDTQYFGPGTRLTVL.

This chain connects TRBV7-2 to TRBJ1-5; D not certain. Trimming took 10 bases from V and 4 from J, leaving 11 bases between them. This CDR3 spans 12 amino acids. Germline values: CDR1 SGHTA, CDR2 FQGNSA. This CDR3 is CATRWGNQPQHF. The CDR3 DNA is TGTGCCACCAGGTGGGGAAATCAGCCCCAGCATTTT. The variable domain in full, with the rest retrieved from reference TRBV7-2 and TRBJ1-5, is GAGVSQSPSNKVTEKGKDVELRCDPISGHTALYWYRQSLGQGLEFLIYFQGNSAPDKSGLPSDRFSAERTGGSVSTLTIQRTQQEDSAVYLCATRWGNQPQHFGDGTRLSIL.

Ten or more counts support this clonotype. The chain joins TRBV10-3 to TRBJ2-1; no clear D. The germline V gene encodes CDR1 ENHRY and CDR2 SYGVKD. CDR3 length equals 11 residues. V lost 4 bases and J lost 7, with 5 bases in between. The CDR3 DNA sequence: TGTGCCATCAGTGTATCGAATGAGCAGTTCTTC. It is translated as CAISVSNEQFF.

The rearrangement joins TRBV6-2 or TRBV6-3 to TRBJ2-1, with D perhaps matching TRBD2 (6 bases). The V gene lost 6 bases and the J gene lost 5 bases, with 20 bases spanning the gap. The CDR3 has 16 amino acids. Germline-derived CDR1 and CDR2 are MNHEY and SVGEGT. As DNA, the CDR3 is TGTGCCAGCAGCTCCGGGACTCTACGTCGTGACAATGAGCAGTTCTTC. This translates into CASSSGTLRRDNEQFF.

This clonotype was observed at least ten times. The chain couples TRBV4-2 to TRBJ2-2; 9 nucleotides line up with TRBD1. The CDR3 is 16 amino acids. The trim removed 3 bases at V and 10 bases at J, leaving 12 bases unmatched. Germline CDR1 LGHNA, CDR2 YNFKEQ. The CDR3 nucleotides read TGTGCCAGCAGCCAGGGGACAGGGCGGTTTTGGACGGAGCTGTTTTTT. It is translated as CASSQGTGRFWTELFF.

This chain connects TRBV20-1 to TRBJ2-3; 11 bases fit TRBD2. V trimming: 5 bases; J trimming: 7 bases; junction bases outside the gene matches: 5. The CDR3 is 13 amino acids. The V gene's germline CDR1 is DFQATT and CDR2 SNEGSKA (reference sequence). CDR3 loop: CSAETSGTYTQYF. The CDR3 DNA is TGCAGTGCTGAGACTAGCGGGACTTATACGCAGTATTTT.

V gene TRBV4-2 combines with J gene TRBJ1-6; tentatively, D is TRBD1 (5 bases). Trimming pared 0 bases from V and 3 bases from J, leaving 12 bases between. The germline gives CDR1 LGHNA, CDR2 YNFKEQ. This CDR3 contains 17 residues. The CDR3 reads CASSQESGLRYNSPLHF. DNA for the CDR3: TGTGCCAGCAGCCAAGAGTCAGGGTTACGCTATAATTCACCCCTCCACTTT.

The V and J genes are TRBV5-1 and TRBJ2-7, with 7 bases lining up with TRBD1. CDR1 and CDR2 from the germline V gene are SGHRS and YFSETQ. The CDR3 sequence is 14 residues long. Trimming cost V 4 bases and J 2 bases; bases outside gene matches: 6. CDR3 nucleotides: TGCGCCAGCAGCACGGGACAGTGGACCTACGAGCAGTACTTC. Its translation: CASSTGQWTYEQYF.